This T cell receptor beta chain derives from a study of T cells after yellow fever vaccination (dated by TCRdb to the late 2010s). Broadly, across the study: The SMART-Seq v4 Ultra Low Input RNA kit was used to prepare libraries from fractions with low cell numbers. To follow T-cell clones before and after primary and booster YFV17D yellow fever vaccination, bulk TCR alpha and beta repertoires were sequenced over time. The cohort comprised two healthy male donors, one aged 18 to 29 and one aged 30 to 40 years. Bulk PBMC replicates and cell subsets were isolated from blood drawn at multiple timepoints before and after both primary and secondary immunization. The paper as a whole reports these results and caveats: The secondary T-cell response was found to be weaker but faster than the primary response, with a peak reached on day 5 rather than on day 15. Because abundant contaminating clonotypes from the bulk population could be contained in FACS-sorted repertoires, computational filtering was required. A small fraction of clonotypes showed up in both the CD4 and CD8 compartments, probably as a result of convergent recombination. After the booster, most clones that had expanded after primary vaccination were detected again (about 97% of CD4 and over 75% of CD8), suggesting broad maintenance of memory. The study included only a couple of donors, which limits how far the findings can be generalized.

As concerns this clonotype: This receptor's antigen is unknown. The input lacks base qualities; no much larger clone sits a single base away.

Including cysteine and phenylalanine, the CDR3 has 16 amino acids. The sequence is cut down to CDR3 DNA, 48 bases in frame from base 1. V ends up 1 base short and J 4 bases short, with an unmatched junction base count of 6. CDR1 and CDR2 are drawn from the germline V gene: SGHVS, FQNEAQ. TCR cDNA was synthesized by 5'RACE template switching, through which a universal primer site and unique molecular identifiers were introduced. Priming for cDNA synthesis came from both the TCR alpha and TCR beta constant segments. Library amplification used two PCR steps, and the second PCR step added sample barcodes and sequencing adapters. Libraries were sequenced on Illumina HiSeq 2500 (2x100 bp) or NovaSeq (2x150 bp). Turning to the authors' computational methods: MIGEC was used to demultiplex reads and collapse the reads into UMI consensus sequences, and MiXCR was used for V(D)J alignment. Vaccine-responding clonotypes were defined with edgeR using replicate PBMC samples, requiring FDR below 0.01 and a log2 fold change above 5 up to day 15. CD4 or CD8 identity was assigned to each bulk clonotype according to whether the clonotype was present at higher abundance in the sequenced CD4 repertoire or the sequenced CD8 repertoire. TCRdb itself trimmed the public reads at Q25 with fastp, ran MiXCR and retained productive beta chains. Rows matching on CDR3 protein sequence are summarized as one entry with the most common DNA and genes. TCRdb, not the authors, supplied the V and J calls. For this sample there are over 120,000 distinct CDR3 sequences; 6.6% appear just once. Jointly, the top ten make up approximately 0.64% of the sample.

Explained via the paper, the treatment or condition label denotes: live attenuated yellow fever vaccine strain. A standard Ficoll-Paque protocol was used to isolate PBMCs from peripheral blood. Dynabeads CD4 and CD8 positive selection kits were used to isolate the CD4 and CD8 T-cell fractions. TriZol was used to extract RNA from bulk PBMCs, from CD4 and CD8 fractions, and from dextramer-positive and dextramer-negative fractions. The receptor comes from a man aged 30-40 years who received the YFV17D yellow fever vaccine. This chain joins TRBV7-8 to TRBJ2-3, with 9 bases matching TRBD2. The sample here was CD4+ T cells sorted from PBMCs, taken 10 days after the yellow fever booster vaccination. The DNA reads TGTGCCAGCAGCTTAGTCCTAGGGACTAGCTCAGATACGCAGTATTTT. Translated, it gives CASSLVLGTSSDTQYF.